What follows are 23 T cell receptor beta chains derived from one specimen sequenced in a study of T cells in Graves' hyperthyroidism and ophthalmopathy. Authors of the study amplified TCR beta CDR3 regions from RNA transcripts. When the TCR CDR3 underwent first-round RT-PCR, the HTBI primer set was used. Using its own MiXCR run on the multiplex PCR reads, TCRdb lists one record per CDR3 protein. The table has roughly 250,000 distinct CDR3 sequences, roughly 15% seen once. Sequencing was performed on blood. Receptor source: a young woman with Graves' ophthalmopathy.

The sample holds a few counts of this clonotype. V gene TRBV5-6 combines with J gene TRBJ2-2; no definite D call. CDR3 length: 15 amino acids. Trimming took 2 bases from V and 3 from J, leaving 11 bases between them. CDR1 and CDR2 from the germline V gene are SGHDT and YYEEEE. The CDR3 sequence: CASSLNGLDTGELFF. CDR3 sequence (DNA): TGTGCCAGCAGCTTAAATGGGTTGGACACCGGGGAGCTGTTTTTT.

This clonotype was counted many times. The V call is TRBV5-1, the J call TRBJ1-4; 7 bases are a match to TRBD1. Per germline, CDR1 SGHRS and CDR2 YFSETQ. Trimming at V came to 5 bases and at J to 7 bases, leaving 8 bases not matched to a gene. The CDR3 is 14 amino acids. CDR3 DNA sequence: TGCGCCAGCAGAGTGAGAGGGGACAGTGAAAAACTGTTTTTT. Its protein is CASRVRGDSEKLFF. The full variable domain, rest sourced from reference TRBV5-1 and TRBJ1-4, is KAGVTQTPRYLIKTRGQQVTLSCSPISGHRSVSWYQQTPGQGLQFLFEYFSETQRNKGNFPGRFSGRQFSNSRSEMNVSTLELGDSALYLCASRVRGDSEKLFFGSGTQLSVL.

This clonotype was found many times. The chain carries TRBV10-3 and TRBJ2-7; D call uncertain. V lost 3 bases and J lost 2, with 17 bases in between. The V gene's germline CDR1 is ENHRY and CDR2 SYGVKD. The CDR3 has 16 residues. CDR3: CAISDLRAVKAYEQYF. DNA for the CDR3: TGTGCCATCAGTGACCTTAGGGCAGTTAAAGCCTACGAGCAGTACTTC.

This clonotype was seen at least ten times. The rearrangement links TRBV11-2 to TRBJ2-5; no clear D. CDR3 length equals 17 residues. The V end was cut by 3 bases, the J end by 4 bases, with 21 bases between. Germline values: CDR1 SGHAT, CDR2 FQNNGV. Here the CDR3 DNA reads TGTGCCAGCAGCTTCGGCGTTAGGTCCCTCGCCCCAGAGACCCAGTACTTC. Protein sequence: CASSFGVRSLAPETQYF.

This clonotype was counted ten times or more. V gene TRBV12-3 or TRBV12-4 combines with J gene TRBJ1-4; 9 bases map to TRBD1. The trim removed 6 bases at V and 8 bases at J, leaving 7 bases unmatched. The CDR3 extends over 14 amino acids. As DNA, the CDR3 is TGTGCCAGCAGGCCAGACAGGGGGGACGAAAAACTGTTTTTT. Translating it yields CASRPDRGDEKLFF.

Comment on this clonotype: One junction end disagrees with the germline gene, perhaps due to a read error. The CDR3 sequence: CASNPTVRTSGSYGQYF. The CDR3, as DNA: TGTGCCAGCAACCCAACGGTGAGGACTAGCGGATCCTACGGGCAGTACTTC. This chain connects TRBV28 to TRBJ2-7; 10 bases line up with TRBD2. Per germline, CDR1 MDHEN and CDR2 SYDVKM. The CDR3 consists of 17 residues.

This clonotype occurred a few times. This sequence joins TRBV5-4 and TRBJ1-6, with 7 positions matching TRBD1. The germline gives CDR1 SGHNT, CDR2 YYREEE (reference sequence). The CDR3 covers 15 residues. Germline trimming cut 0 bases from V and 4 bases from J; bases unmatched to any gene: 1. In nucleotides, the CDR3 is TGTGCCAGCAGCTTGGTGGGACAGTATAATTCACCCCTCCACTTT. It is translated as CASSLVGQYNSPLHF.

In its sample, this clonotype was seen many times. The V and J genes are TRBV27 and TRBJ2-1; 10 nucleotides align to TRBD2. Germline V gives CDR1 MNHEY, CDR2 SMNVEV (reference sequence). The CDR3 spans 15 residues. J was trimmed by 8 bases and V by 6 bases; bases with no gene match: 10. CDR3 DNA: TGTGCCAGCAGCTATAGCGGGGGGACTCTGCATGAGCAGTTCTTC. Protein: CASSYSGGTLHEQFF.

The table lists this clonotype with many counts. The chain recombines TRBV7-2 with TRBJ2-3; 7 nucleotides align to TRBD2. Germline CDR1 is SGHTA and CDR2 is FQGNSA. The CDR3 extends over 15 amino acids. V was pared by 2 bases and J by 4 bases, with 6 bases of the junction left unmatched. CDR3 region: CASSLLGGVADTQYF. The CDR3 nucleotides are TGTGCCAGCAGCTTATTGGGAGGGGTGGCAGATACGCAGTATTTT.

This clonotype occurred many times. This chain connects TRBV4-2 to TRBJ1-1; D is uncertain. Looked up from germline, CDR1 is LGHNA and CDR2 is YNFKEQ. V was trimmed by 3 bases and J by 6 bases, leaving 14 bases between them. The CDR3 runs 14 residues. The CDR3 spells CASSHNRERAEAFF. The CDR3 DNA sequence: TGTGCCAGCAGCCACAACCGGGAGAGAGCTGAAGCTTTCTTT.

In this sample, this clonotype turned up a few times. Written as DNA, the CDR3 is TGCGCCAGCAGCCTGGTCCCGGGACAGGGGGCGGTCACTGAAGCTTTCTTT. This codes for CASSLVPGQGAVTEAFF. V is TRBV4-1 and J is TRBJ1-1; 12 nucleotides line up with TRBD1. V dropped 4 bases and J dropped 4; count of bases not matched to a gene: 10. Germline V gene data show CDR1 as MGHRA and CDR2 as YSYEKL. This CDR3 is built from 17 residues.

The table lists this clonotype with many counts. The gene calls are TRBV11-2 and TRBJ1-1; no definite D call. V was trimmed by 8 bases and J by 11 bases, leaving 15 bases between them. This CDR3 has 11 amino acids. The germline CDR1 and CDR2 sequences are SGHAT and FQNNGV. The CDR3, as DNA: TGTGCCAGCGGCCCCGAGCCGAAGGCTTTCTTT. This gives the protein CASGPEPKAFF.

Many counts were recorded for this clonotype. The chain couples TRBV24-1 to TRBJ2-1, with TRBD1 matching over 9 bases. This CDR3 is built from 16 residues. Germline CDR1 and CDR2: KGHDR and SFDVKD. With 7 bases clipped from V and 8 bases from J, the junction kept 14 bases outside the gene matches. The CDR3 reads CATREGRTGDGDEQFF. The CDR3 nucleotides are TGTGCCACCAGAGAAGGAAGGACAGGGGACGGGGATGAGCAGTTCTTC.

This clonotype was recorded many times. CDR3 in amino acids: CASSFGTGGGGGQYSNQPQHF. The DNA for the CDR3 is TGTGCCAGCAGTTTCGGGACAGGGGGCGGGGGTGGCCAGTATAGCAATCAGCCCCAGCATTTT. The chain recombines TRBV28 with TRBJ1-5; 12 bases are shared with TRBD1. The CDR3 sequence is 21 residues long. After removal of 3 bases from V and 0 bases from J, the junction contained 15 bases not matched to a gene. Looked up from germline, CDR1 is MDHEN and CDR2 is SYDVKM.

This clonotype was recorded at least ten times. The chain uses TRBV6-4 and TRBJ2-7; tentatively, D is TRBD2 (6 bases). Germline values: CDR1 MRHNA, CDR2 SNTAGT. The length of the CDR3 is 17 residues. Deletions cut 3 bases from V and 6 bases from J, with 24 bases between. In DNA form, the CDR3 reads TGTGCCAGCAGTGATTTATCCGGCGGCAGGGAGGAGGGCGAGCAGTACTTC. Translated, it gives CASSDLSGGREEGEQYF.

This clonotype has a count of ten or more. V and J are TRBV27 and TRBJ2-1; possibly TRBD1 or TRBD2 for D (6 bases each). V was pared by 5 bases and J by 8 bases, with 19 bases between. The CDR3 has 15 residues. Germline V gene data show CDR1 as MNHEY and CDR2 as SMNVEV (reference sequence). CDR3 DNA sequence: TGTGCCAGCAGTGCCCTGACAGGAGGGGAAGATGAGCAGTTCTTC. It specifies CASSALTGGEDEQFF.

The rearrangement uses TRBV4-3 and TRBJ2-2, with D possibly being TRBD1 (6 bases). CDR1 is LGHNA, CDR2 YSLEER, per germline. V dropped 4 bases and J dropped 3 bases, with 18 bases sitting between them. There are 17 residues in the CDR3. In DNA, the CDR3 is TGCGCCAGCAGCCCAGCCAATGGGGGCAGCTACACCGGGGAGCTGTTTTTT. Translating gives CASSPANGGSYTGELFF.

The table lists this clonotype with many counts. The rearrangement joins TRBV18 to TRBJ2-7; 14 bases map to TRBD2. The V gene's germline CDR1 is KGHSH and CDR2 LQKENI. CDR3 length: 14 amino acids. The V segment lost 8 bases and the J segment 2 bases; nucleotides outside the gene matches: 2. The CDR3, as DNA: TGTGCCAGCCGACTAGCGGGGGGGCCCTACGAGCAGTACTTC. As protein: CASRLAGGPYEQYF.

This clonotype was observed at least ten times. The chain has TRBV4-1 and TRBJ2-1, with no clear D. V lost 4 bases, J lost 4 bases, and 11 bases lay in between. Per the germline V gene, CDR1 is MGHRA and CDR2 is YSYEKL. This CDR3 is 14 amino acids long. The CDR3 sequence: CASSPRRAYNEQFF. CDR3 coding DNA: TGCGCCAGCAGCCCCCGTAGGGCGTACAATGAGCAGTTCTTC.

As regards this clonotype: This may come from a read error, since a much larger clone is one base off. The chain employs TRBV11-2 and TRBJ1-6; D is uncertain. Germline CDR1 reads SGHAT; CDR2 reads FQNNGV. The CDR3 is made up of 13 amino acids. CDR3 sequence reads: CAGSLDQWAPLHF. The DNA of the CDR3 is TGTGCCGGCAGCTTAGATCAATGGGCACCCCTCCACTTT.

The CDR3 here is CASSPTTGGYEKLFF. The CDR3 DNA is TGTGCCAGTAGCCCTACGACAGGGGGCTACGAAAAACTGTTTTTT. V and J are TRBV19 and TRBJ1-4; 10 bases are shared with TRBD1. The CDR3 is made up of 15 amino acids. The germline gives CDR1 LNHDA, CDR2 SQIVND (reference sequence). Trimming cost V 6 bases and J 8 bases; bases outside gene matches: 9.

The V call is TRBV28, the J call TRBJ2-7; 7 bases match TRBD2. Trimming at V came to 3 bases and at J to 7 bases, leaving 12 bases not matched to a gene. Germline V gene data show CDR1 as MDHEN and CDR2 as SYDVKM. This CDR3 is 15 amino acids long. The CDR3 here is CASSFSDRVAGEQYF. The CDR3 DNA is TGTGCCAGCAGTTTCTCCGACCGGGTAGCGGGTGAGCAGTACTTC.

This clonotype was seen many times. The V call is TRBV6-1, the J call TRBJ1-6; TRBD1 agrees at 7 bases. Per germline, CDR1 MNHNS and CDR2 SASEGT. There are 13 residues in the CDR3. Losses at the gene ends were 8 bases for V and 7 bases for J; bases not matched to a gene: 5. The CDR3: CASQTGYNSPLHF. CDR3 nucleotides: TGTGCCAGCCAGACAGGGTACAATTCACCCCTCCACTTT.